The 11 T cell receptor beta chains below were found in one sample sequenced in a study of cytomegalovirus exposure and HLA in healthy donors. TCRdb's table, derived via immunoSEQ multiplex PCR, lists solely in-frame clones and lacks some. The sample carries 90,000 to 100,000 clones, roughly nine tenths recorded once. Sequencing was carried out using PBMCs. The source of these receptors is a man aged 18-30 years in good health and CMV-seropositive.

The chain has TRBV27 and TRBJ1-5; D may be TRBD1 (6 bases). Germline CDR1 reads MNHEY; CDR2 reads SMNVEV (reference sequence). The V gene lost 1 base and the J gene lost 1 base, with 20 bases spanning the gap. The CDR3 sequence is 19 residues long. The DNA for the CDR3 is TGTGCCAGCAGTTTATATTATCCAGGGGCTACTGGGAGCAATCAGCCCCAGCATTTT. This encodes CASSLYYPGATGSNQPQHF.

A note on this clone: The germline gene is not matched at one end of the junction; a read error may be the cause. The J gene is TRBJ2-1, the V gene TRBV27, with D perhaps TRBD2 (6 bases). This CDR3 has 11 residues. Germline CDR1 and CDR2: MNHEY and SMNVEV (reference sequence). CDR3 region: CATSSGDEQFF. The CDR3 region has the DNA TGTGCCACCAGTTCGGGGGATGAGCAGTTCTTC.

The CDR3 sequence: CASSLGPPTSLWTGELFF. CDR3 nucleotides: TGTGCCAGCAGCTTAGGTCCCCCTACTAGTTTGTGGACCGGGGAGCTGTTTTTT. This chain connects TRBV11-3 to TRBJ2-2, with D perhaps matching TRBD2 (5 bases). V dropped 1 base and J dropped 5 bases, with 20 bases sitting between them. The CDR3 spans 18 residues. Germline V gene sequence: CDR1 SGHNT, CDR2 YENEEA.

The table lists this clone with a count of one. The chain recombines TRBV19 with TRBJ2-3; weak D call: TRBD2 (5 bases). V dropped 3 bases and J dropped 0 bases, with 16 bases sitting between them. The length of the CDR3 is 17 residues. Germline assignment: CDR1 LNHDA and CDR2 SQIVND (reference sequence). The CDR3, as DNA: TGTGCCAGTAGTATGGTTGTGGGAGTGCACAGCACAGATACGCAGTATTTT. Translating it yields CASSMVVGVHSTDTQYF.

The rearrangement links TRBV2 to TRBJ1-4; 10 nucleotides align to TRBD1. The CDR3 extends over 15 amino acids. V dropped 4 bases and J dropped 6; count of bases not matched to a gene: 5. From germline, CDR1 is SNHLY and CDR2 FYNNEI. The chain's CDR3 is CASSGQGAVYEKLFF. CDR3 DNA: TGTGCCAGCAGTGGACAGGGGGCTGTATATGAAAAACTGTTTTTT.

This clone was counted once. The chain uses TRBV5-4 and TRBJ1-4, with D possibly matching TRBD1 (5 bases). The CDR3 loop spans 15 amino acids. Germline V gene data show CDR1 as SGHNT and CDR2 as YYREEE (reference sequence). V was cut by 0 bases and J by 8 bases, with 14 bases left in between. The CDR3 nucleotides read TGTGCCAGCAGCTTGGGGGTAGGGGTTGAAGAAAAACTGTTTTTT. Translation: CASSLGVGVEEKLFF.

The DNA of the CDR3 is TGTGCCAGCAGCTTGAAGTCTGGGACAGTCCCCTATGGCTACACCTTC. This encodes CASSLKSGTVPYGYTF. The J gene is TRBJ1-2, the V gene TRBV5-6, with TRBD1 matching 7 bases. Looked up from germline, CDR1 is SGHDT and CDR2 is YYEEEE. This CDR3 spans 16 amino acids. The junction had 10 bases not matched to a gene; V was cut back by 1 base and J by 4 bases.

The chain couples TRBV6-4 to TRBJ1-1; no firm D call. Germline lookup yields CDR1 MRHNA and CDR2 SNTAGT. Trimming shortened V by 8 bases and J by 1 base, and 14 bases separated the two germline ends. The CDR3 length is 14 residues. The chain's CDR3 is CASLPGTANTEAFF. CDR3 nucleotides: TGTGCCAGCCTACCCGGCACAGCGAACACTGAAGCTTTCTTT.

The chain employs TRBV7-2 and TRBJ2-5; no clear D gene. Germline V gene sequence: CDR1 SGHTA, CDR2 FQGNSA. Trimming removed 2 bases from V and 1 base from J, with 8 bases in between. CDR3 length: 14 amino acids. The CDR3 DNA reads TGTGCCAGCAGCTTACCAGGCTTCCAAGAGACCCAGTACTTC. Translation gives CASSLPGFQETQYF.

The CDR3 DNA reads TGTGCCAGCAGCCGCACAGGGAATCCAGATACGCAGTATTTT. It yields the protein CASSRTGNPDTQYF. The chain is built from TRBV7-3 and TRBJ2-3; D might be TRBD1 (6 bases). The germline V and J ends were trimmed by 5 bases and 4 bases, with 13 bases remaining between them. The CDR3 is made up of 14 amino acids. Germline V gene sequence: CDR1 SGHTA, CDR2 FQGTGA.

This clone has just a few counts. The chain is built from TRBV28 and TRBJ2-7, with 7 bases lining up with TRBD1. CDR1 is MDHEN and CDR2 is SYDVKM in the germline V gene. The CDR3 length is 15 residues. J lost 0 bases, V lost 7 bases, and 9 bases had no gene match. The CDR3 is CASMVIRTGSYEQYF. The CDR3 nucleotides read TGTGCCAGCATGGTTATACGGACAGGCTCCTACGAGCAGTACTTC.